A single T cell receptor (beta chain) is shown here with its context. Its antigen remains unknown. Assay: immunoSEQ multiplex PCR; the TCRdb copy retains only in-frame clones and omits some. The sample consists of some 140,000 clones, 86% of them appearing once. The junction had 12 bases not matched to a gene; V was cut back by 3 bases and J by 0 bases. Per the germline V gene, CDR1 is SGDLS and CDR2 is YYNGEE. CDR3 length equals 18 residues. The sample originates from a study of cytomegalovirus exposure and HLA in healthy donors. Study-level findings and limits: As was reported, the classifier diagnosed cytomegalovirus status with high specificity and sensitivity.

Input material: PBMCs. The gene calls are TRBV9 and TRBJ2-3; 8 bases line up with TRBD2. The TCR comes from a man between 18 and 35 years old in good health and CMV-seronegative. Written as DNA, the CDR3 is TGTGCCAGCAGCGCTAACCCCCTAGCGGGCCGAAGCACAGATACGCAGTATTTT. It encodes CASSANPLAGRSTDTQYF.